The sequence of this T cell receptor (beta chain) was determined in a study of shared clonotypes between healthy human individuals (dated by TCRdb to 2020 to 2021). At the level of the whole study: A couple of women and a few men aged 18 to 49 years were included in the cohort. For each donor, three plates each were used for CD4 naive and CD4 memory, two plates were used for CD8 naive, and one plate was used for CD8 memory. Blood TCR repertoires of roughly five healthy adults were deeply sequenced to estimate repertoire size and the extent of clonotype sharing between individuals. Different laboratories and diverse techniques were used to prepare libraries and sequence TCR repertoires, to increase sequencing depth and limit assay-specific biases. Each donor's leukapheresis produced roughly between roughly 0.85 and 10 billion PBMCs.

CDR1 and CDR2 were assigned from the germline V gene as MGHRA and YSYEKL. The CDR3 spans 15 residues, from the cysteine through the phenylalanine. Of all the DNA, just the CDR3 is kept, 45 bases in frame from base 1. The germline ends are 19 bases apart after V is trimmed by 4 bases and J by 7 bases. Paper-wide results and their limitations: Because the study included a small number of donors, the genetic and exposure-history diversity represented was limited. Based on pairwise subsampling, the degree of clonotype sharing among donors was expected to be affected by sequencing depth. Naive subsets generally had larger estimated clonotype richness than memory subsets did. Sampling was limited to blood, and TCR repertoires in tissue likely differ from TCR repertoires in blood. Compared with non-shared clonotypes, the clonotypes found in all four sorted-subset donors had higher generation probabilities. Even with the large sequencing depth, rarefaction of the sorted-subset datasets indicated that sequencing was incomplete. About 5% of naive CD4, 3% to 3.5% of naive CD8, about 2.4% of memory CD4, and over 0.35% of memory CD8 clonotypes were shared across four donors.

In the case of this clone: Its antigen is not yet known. No base-level quality is on record; no much larger clone is a single base apart.

Donors were healthy HIV-negative adults with no recently reported acute infections or vaccinations. Every donor was a Caucasian adult living in Nashville, Tennessee, USA. CD4+ T cells were enriched through magnetic negative selection, after which naive cells were positively selected on CD45RA and the remaining negative fraction served as the memory subset. After blood collection by leukapheresis, PBMCs were isolated using Ficoll-Histopaque density gradient centrifugation and then cryopreserved in the vapor phase of liquid nitrogen. Purity and quantity of every magnetically sorted T cell population were checked by analytical flow cytometry. Genomic DNA was isolated from each sorted fraction and quantified by UV absorbance on a Nanodrop 2000c. Using the deep immunoSEQ assay, TCR CDR3 regions were amplified from genomic DNA by multiplex PCR. Extracted genomic DNA from each cell subset was spread evenly across all wells of several immunoSEQ 96-well plates, with each plate serving as a replicate. For sorted subsets, each replicate PCR was loaded with roughly 0.2 ug genomic DNA, equivalent to some 31,000 T cell genomes. Purified libraries were quantified with a Qubit 3.0 fluorometer, sized on a Bioanalyzer 2100, and re-quantified with the KAPA Library Quantification kit. Each immunoSEQ 96-well plate was sequenced on its own single-read 150-cycle Illumina NextSeq 550 flow cell. On the authors' methods: Because only junctional sequences without quality scores were contained in the immunoSEQ output, filtering matching that applied to full-length reads could not be performed. Sequences were annotated with PyIR, a Python wrapper for IgBLAST v1.9, and V/J genes and CDR3 were assigned using IMGT germline references. Reads were removed for weak V/J assignments (E-value above 1e-6), missing CDR3, stop codons, out-of-frame junctions, or ambiguous translated residues. V3J clonotypes were defined by identical inferred V gene, J gene, and CDR3 amino acid sequence. Percentage overlap between repertoires was computed as shared unique clonotypes divided by the size of the smaller repertoire. RTK rarefaction, the Chao1 estimator, and Recon v2.1 estimates of unobserved clonotypes were used to assess repertoire richness. Generation probabilities were computed with OLGA for all TCRbeta clonotypes obtained by the gDNA method from four donors. Imported from immuneACCESS, the table was reduced by TCRdb to in-frame sequences with V and J called. These copies leave out some clones; in studies compared against another copy, an unresolved V gene accounts for under half, and the cause of the remainder is not known. V, J and clone size reflect that table, while D and trimming were determined from the DNA. The sample yields under 2.5 million clones; about nine tenths were counted once. Approximately 0.39% of the sample is taken by the ten largest.

This chain joins TRBV4-1 to TRBJ2-5; TRBD2 is perhaps the D gene, given 5 matching bases. The specimen was naive CD4+ T cells from PBMCs. Taken with the paper, the label for cell subset or site translates to: CD45RA+ positively selected. The TCR was taken from a man aged 18 to 35 in good health. Some clones in this sample may be carry-over from other donors' samples. The bases read TGCGCCAGCAGCCCTGCGGGCGGATCCTCGGGGACCCAGTACTTC. Its amino acids are CASSPAGGSSGTQYF.